The entry that follows covers one TCR beta chain sequence. Its antigen remains unknown. This sample was taken from a study of cytomegalovirus exposure and HLA in healthy donors. These donors, healthy bone marrow donors, were studied. Donors were ostensibly healthy at sampling, although undocumented immune exposures were probable. The CDR3 totals 14 residues. After removal of 5 bases from V and 9 bases from J, the junction contained 10 bases not matched to a gene. The germline gives CDR1 LNHDA, CDR2 SQIVND (reference sequence). Primers: 60 Vbeta forward and 13 Jbeta reverse. Here immunoSEQ multiplex PCR was the method, and the copy in TCRdb shows in-frame clones only, minus some. Here the sample spans about 150,000 clones, roughly 85% being singletons. Study-wide results and limits: Some V segments, including TRBV6-2 and TRBV6-3, were excluded as indistinguishable.

The sequenced sample consisted of PBMCs. This clonotype was sampled from a woman between 18 and 29 years old in good health and CMV-seronegative. The chain has TRBV19 and TRBJ2-1; 7 bases align to TRBD2. The CDR3 DNA reads as TGTGCCAGTAGTTATAGAGGGCCGGGGGGTGAGCAGTTCTTC. Its translation: CASSYRGPGGEQFF.